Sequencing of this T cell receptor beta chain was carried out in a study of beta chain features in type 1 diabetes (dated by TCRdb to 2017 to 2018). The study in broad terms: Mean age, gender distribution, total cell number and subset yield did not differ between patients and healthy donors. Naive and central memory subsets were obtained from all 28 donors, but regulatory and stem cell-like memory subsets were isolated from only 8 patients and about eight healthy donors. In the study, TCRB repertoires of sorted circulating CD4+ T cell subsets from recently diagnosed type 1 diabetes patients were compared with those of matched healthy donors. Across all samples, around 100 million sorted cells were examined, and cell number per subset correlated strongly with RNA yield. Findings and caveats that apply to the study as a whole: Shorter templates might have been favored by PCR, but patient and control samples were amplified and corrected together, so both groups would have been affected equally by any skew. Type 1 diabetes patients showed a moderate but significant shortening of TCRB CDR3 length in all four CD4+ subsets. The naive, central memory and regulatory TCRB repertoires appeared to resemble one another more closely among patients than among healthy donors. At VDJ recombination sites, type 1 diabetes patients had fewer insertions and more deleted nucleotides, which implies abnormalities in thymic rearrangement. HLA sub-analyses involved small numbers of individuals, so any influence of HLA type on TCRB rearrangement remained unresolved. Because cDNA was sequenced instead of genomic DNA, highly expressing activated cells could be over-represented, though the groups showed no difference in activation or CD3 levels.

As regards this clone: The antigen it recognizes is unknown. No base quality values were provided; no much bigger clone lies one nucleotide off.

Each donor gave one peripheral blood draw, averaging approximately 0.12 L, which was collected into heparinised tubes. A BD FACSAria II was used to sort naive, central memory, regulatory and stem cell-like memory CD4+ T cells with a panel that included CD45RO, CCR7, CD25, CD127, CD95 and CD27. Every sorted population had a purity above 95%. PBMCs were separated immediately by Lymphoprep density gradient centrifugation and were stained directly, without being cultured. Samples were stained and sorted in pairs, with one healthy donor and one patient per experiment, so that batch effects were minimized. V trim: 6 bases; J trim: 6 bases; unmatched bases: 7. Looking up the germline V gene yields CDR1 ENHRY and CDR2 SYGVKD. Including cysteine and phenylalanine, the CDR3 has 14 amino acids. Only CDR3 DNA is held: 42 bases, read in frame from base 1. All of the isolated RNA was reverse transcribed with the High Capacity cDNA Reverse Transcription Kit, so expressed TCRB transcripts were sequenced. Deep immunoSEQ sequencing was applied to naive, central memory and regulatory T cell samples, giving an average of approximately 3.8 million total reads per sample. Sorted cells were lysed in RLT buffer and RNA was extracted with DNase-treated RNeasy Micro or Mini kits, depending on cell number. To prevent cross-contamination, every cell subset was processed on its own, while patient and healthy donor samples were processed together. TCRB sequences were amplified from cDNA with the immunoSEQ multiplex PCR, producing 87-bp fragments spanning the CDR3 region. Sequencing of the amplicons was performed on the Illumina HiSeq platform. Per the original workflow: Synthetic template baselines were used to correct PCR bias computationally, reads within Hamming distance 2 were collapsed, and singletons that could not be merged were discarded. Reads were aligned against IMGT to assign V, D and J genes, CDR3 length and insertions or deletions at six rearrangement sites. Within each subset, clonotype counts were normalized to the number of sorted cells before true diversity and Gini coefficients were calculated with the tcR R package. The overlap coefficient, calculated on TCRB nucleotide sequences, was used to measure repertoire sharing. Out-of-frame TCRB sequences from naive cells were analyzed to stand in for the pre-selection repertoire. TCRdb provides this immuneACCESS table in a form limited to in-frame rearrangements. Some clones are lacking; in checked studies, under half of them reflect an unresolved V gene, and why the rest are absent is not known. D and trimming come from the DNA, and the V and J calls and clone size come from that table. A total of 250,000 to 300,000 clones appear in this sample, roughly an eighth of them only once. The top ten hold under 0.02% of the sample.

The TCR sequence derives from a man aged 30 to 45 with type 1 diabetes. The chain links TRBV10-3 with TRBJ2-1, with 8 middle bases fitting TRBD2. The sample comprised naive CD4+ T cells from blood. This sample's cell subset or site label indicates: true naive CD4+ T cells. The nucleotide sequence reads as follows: TGTGCCATCAGGCCGGGACTAGAGCTCAATGAGCAGTTCTTC. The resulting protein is CAIRPGLELNEQFF.